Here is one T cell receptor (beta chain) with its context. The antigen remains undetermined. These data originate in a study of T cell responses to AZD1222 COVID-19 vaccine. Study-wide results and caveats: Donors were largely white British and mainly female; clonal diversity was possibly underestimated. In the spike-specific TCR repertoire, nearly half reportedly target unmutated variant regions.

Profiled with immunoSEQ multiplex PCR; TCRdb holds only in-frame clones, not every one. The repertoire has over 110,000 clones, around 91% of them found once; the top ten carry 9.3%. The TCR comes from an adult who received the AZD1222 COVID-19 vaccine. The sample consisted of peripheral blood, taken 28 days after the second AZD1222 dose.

DNA for the CDR3: TGTGCCAGCAGCGGCGGGGCTTATCAGGGGGAATTGGGGCCCGACACTGAAGCTTTCTTT. It is translated as CASSGGAYQGELGPDTEAFF. This chain connects TRBV9 to TRBJ1-1; 7 positions match TRBD1. V dropped 3 bases and J dropped 3; count of bases not matched to a gene: 23. The CDR3 runs 20 residues. Germline lookup yields CDR1 SGDLS and CDR2 YYNGEE.